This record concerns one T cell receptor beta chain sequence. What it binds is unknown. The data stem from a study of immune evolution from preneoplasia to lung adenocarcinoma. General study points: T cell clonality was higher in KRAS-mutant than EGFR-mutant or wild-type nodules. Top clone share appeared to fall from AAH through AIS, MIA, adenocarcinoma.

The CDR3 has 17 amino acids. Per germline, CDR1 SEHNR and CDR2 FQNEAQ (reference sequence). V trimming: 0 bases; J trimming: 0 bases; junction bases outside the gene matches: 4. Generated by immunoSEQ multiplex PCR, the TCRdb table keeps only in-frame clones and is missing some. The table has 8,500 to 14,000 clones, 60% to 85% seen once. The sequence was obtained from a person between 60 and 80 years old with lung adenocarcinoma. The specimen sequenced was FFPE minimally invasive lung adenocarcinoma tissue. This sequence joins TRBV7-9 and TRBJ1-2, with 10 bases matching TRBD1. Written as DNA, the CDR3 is TGTGCCAGCAGCTTAGCGGGGACAGGGGACACTAACTATGGCTACACCTTC. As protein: CASSLAGTGDTNYGYTF.